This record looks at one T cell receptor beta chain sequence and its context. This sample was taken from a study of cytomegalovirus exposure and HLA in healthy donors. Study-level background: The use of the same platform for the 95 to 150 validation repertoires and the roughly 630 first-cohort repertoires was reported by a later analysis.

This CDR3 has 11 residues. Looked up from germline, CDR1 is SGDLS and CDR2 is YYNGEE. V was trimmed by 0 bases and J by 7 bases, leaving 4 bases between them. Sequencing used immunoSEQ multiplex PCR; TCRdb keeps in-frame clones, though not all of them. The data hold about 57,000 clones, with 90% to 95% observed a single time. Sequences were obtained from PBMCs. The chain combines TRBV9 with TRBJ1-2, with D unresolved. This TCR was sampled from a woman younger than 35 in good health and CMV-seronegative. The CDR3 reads CASSVGSGYTF. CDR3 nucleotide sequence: TGTGCCAGCAGCGTAGGGAGTGGCTACACCTTC.